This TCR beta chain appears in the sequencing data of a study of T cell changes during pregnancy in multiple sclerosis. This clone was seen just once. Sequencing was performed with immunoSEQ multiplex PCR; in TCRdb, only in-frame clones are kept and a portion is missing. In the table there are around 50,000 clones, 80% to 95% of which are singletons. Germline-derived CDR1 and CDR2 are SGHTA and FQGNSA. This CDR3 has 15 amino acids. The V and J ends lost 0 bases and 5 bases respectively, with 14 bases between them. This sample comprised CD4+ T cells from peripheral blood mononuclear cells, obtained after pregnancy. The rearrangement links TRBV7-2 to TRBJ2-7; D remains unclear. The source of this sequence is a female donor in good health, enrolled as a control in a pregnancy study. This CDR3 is CASSLAPIGGHEQYF. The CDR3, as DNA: TGTGCCAGCAGCTTAGCGCCTATAGGCGGCCACGAGCAGTACTTC.